This section outlines one T cell receptor beta chain sequence together with its context. Only a few counts were recorded for this clone. Its cognate antigen has yet to be identified. No much larger clonotype is one base removed from it; base qualities were not supplied. The time point label of this sample denotes: about 28 days (+/-7) after the second vaccine dose. Because spike-specific TCR depth and breadth did not differ between the two schedules, AZD1222 recipients who got a second dose at roughly 4 weeks were pooled with those who got a second dose at roughly 12 weeks. Vaccinee samples were obtained from the UK trials COV001 and COV002, which included a single-blind randomized controlled phase 2/3 trial of AZD1222 (ChAdOx1 nCoV-19) in healthy adults. For TCRbeta chain sequencing, PBMC samples from trial participants were taken at day 0 and at day 28 after the second dose. The germline V gene encodes CDR1 SGHNT and CDR2 YYREEE (reference sequence). V is cut back by 0 bases and J by 11 bases, with 3 bases in the junction unmatched. The CDR3 measures 13 amino acids from cysteine to phenylalanine. Of all the DNA, just the CDR3 is kept, 39 bases in frame from base 1.

The data were obtained in a study of T cell responses to AZD1222 COVID-19 vaccine (dated by TCRdb to the early 2020s). Background on the whole study: A total of under 250 trial participants underwent TCR sequencing, of whom 200 to 220 had received two doses of AZD1222 and approximately 25 had received two doses of the MenACWY control vaccine. Trial participants were enrolled by age into subgroups of 18-55, 56-69 and 70-plus years, and around 150, 29 and 61 TCR-sequenced participants, respectively, were included in these subgroups.

The CDR3 regions of human TCRbeta chains were analyzed by immunosequencing. As for the original processing: TCRs in the repertoires were compared against a reference library of SARS-CoV-2-specific TCRs that had been generated with the MIRA antigen-specificity platform. Breadth was defined as the fraction of unique TCRs that were SARS-CoV-2-associated. Depth was defined as the fraction of total T cells that were SARS-CoV-2-associated. Using the MIRA data, each spike-specific TCR was mapped to the spike region that the TCR reacts to and placed in a CD4 or CD8 class. Log10-transformed breadth and depth values were compared by one-way ANOVA with Sidak's multiple comparisons tests. TCRdb re-hosts the immuneACCESS table, in-frame sequences only. Its copies lack some clones; in the studies checked, an unresolved V gene accounts for under half of them, and the cause for the rest is not known. The DNA was the basis for D and trimming; V, J and clone size are from that table. This sample is represented by some 81,000 clones; around nine tenths of them were singletons. The ten most abundant clones make up roughly 10% of the sample.

Findings and caveats that apply to the study as a whole: CD4 TCRs associated with the vaccine covered the entire spike protein, and the dominant responses were in regions 160-218 and 743-854. Participants were mostly white British, with more females than males. The authors suggested clonal diversity may have been underestimated. Only a handful of AZD1222 recipients were SARS-CoV-2 seropositive at baseline, limiting conclusions about previously exposed vaccinees. Spike-specific TCR breadth and depth rose significantly after two AZD1222 doses compared with day 0 and with MenACWY recipients. Because no day 14 peak-response samples were available, repertoires were characterized only after the peak T cell response. The 56-69-year group was small, and its depth increase did not reach significance, likely because of low power. Reportedly, close to half of the unique spike-specific TCRs recognized epitopes lying outside the regions that are mutated in the B.1.351 and B.1.1.7 variants.

The specimen comprised peripheral blood, sampled 28 days after the second AZD1222 dose. The source of this sequence is an adult who received the AZD1222 COVID-19 vaccine. Here the chain combines TRBV5-4 and TRBJ2-1, with 9 bases in between that match TRBD2. The CDR3 region: CASSLAGLAKQFF. Here is the DNA: TGTGCCAGCAGCTTGGCTGGACTAGCGAAGCAGTTCTTC.